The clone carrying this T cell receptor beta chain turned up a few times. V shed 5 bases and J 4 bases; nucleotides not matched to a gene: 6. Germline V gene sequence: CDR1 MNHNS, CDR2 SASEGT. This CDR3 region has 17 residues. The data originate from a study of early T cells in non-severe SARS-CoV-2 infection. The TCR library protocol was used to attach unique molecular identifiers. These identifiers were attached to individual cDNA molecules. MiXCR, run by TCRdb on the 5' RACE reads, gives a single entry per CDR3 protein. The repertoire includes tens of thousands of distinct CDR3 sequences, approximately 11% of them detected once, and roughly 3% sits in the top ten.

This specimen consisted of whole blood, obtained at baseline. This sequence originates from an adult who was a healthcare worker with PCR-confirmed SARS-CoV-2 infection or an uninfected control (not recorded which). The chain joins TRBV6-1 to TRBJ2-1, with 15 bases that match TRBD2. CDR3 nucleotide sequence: TGTGCCAGCAGTCCGGGACTAGCGGGGGGACCATACAATGAGCAGTTCTTC. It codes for CASSPGLAGGPYNEQFF.